These 10 T cell receptor beta chains came from one sample sequenced in a study of cytomegalovirus exposure and HLA in healthy donors. PCR was performed using 60 Vbeta and 13 Jbeta primers. Sequenced by immunoSEQ multiplex PCR; TCRdb stores in-frame clones only, minus some. The table records 150,000 to 250,000 clones, roughly four fifths of them present only once. Sequenced input: PBMCs. These receptors were taken from a man in his thirties or forties in good health and CMV-seronegative.

This clone was observed a few times. The gene calls are TRBV11-2 and TRBJ2-1; 8 nucleotides line up with TRBD1. V dropped 1 base and J dropped 0; count of bases not matched to a gene: 2. This CDR3 region has 16 residues. From germline, CDR1 is SGHAT and CDR2 FQNNGV. The CDR3: CASSLGQGSSYNEQFF. For the CDR3, the DNA is TGTGCCAGCAGCTTAGGACAGGGGAGCTCCTACAATGAGCAGTTCTTC. The variable domain in full, completed from reference TRBV11-2 and TRBJ2-1, reads EAGVAQSPRYKIIEKRQSVAFWCNPISGHATLYWYQQILGQGPKLLIQFQNNGVVDDSQLPKDRFSAERLKGVDSTLKIQPAKLEDSAVYLCASSLGQGSSYNEQFFGPGTRLTVL.

This clone was observed a few times. This rearrangement joins TRBV7-3 to TRBJ2-1, with TRBD1 matching 8 bases. This CDR3 comprises 14 residues. Germline V gives CDR1 SGHTA, CDR2 FQGTGA. V gave up 5 bases and J gave up 5 bases; unmatched junction bases: 5. DNA for the CDR3: TGTGCCAGCAGCGCCGGGACAGGTGACAATGAGCAGTTCTTC. It codes for CASSAGTGDNEQFF. Variable domain in full (rest from reference TRBV7-3 and TRBJ2-1): GAGVSQTPSNKVTEKGKYVELRCDPISGHTALYWYRQSLGQGPEFLIYFQGTGAADDSGLPNDRFFAVRPEGSVSTLKIQRTERGDSAVYLCASSAGTGDNEQFFGPGTRLTVL.

DNA of the CDR3: TGTGCCAGCAAACTAGGGCTTGGCGATGACGGTACGCAGTATTTT. This sequence encodes CASKLGLGDDGTQYF. The chain couples TRBV11-2 to TRBJ2-3; a weak D match, TRBD2 (5 bases). V lost 7 bases, J lost 8 bases, and 22 bases lay in between. Germline V gene data show CDR1 as SGHAT and CDR2 as FQNNGV. The CDR3 length is 15 residues.

The chain carries TRBV30 and TRBJ1-3, with TRBD1 identical over 8 bases. CDR1 and CDR2 from the germline V gene are GTSNPN and SVGIG (reference sequence). The CDR3 length is 17 residues. V gave up 1 base and J gave up 1 base; unmatched junction bases: 9. For the CDR3, the DNA is TGTGCCTGGAGTGGTCGTGGTTACAGGGGGTCTGGAAACACCATATATTTT. This sequence encodes CAWSGRGYRGSGNTIYF.

This chain joins TRBV5-6 and TRBJ2-2; the D is unclear. From germline, CDR1 is SGHDT and CDR2 YYEEEE. V gave up 0 bases and J gave up 7 bases, with 7 bases separating them. The CDR3 sequence is 13 residues long. CDR3 sequence reads: CASSLAVGGELFF. The CDR3 coding sequence is TGTGCCAGCAGCTTGGCGGTCGGCGGGGAGCTGTTTTTT.

V and J are TRBV6-1 and TRBJ1-2; 8 nucleotides align to TRBD1. V lost 5 bases, J lost 4 bases, and 9 bases stayed unmatched. Germline CDR1 and CDR2: MNHNS and SASEGT. The CDR3 runs to 15 residues. CDR3: CASSPGGLGGYGYTF. The CDR3 bases are TGTGCCAGCAGTCCAGGGGGCCTCGGAGGCTATGGCTACACCTTC.

The V call is TRBV4-2, the J call TRBJ2-1; 16 bases map to TRBD2. The CDR3 runs 19 residues. J gave up 5 bases and V 1 base, and 8 bases lay outside the gene matches. Germline CDR1 reads LGHNA; CDR2 reads YNFKEQ. The DNA of the CDR3 is TGTGCCAGCAGCCAAGCGGGACTAGCGGGAGGGCCGGGCAACAATGAGCAGTTCTTC. It codes for CASSQAGLAGGPGNNEQFF.

As regards this clone: The junction and the germline gene differ at one end; a read error may be behind it. V usage is TRBV18 and J usage is TRBJ2-7, with 7 bases that match TRBD2. Germline CDR1 is KGHSH and CDR2 is LQKENI. CDR3 size: 13 residues. The CDR3 coding sequence is TGTGCCAGCTCACCACCAACGGAGGGACTACCTATCTTC. Translated: CASSPPTEGLPIF. The full variable domain, in which reference TRBV18 and TRBJ2-7 provide the parts outside the CDR3, is NAGVMQNPRHLVRRRGQEARLRCSPMKGHSHVYWYRQLPEEGLKFMVYLQKENIIDESGMPKERFSAEFPKEGPSILRIQQVVRGDSAAYFCASSPPTEGLPIFGPGTRLTVT.

The genes are TRBV9 and TRBJ2-5; 7 bases align to TRBD1. Looked up from germline, CDR1 is SGDLS and CDR2 is YYNGEE. The CDR3 extends over 13 amino acids. Germline trimming cut 7 bases from V and 5 bases from J; bases unmatched to any gene: 8. The CDR3 DNA sequence: TGTGCCAGCGGGGATAGCAGGGGGGAGACCCAGTACTTC. Its protein is CASGDSRGETQYF.

The V and J genes are TRBV2 and TRBJ2-2, with 7 nucleotides matching TRBD1. The CDR3 has 15 amino acids. J gave up 0 bases and V 10 bases, and 8 bases lay outside the gene matches. In germline, CDR1 is SNHLY, CDR2 FYNNEI. The CDR3: CATLMTGTNTGELFF. The CDR3 DNA reads as TGTGCCACCTTGATGACAGGGACGAACACCGGGGAGCTGTTTTTT.